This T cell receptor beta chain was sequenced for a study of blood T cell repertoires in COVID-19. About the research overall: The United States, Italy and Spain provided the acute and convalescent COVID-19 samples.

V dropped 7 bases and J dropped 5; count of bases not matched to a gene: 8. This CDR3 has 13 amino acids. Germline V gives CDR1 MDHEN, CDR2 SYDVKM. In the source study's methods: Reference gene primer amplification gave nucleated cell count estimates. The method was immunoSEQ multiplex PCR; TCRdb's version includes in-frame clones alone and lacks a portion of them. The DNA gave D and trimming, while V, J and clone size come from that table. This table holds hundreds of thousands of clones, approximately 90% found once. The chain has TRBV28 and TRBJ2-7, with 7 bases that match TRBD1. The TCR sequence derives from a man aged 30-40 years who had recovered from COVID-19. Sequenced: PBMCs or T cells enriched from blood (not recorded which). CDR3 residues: CASTPGQLDEQYF. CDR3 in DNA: TGTGCCAGCACACCGGGACAGTTAGACGAGCAGTACTTC. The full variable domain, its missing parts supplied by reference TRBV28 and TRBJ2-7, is DVKVTQSSRYLVKRTGEKVFLECVQDMDHENMFWYRQDPGLGLRLIYFSYDVKMKEKGDIPEGYSVSREKKERFSLILESASTNQTSMYLCASTPGQLDEQYFGPGTRLTVT.